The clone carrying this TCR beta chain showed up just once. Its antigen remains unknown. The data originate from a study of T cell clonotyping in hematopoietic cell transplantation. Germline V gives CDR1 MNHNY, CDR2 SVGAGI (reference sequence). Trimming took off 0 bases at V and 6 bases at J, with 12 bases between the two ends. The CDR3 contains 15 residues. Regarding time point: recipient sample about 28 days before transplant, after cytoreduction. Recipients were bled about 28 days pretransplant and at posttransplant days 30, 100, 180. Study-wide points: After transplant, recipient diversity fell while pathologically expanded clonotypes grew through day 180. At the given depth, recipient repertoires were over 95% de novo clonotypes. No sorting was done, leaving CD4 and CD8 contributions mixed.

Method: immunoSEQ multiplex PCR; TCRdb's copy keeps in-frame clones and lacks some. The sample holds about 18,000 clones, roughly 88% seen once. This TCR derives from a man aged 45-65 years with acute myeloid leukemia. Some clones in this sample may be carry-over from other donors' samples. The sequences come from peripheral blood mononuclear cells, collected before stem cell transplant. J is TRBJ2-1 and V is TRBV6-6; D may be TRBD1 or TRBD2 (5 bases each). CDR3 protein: CASSYSKAGSNEQFF. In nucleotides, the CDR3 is TGTGCCAGCAGTTACTCGAAAGCAGGGAGCAATGAGCAGTTCTTC.